One sample yielded the 31 T cell receptor beta chains listed below, sequenced in a study of cytomegalovirus exposure and HLA in healthy donors. The protocol was immunoSEQ multiplex PCR, while the TCRdb copy is restricted to in-frame clones and leaves out a portion. The sample lists about 330,000 clones; roughly 90% were seen once. The sample was PBMCs. The receptor set was obtained from a woman younger than 35 in good health and CMV-seronegative.

The chain uses TRBV28 and TRBJ2-3; TRBD1 matches at 8 bases. CDR1 is MDHEN and CDR2 is SYDVKM in the germline V gene. This CDR3 is 15 amino acids long. Trimming cost V 4 bases and J 4 bases; bases outside gene matches: 7. CDR3 coding DNA: TGTGCCAGCAGTTCCTACGGACAGGGATCAGATACGCAGTATTTT. This codes for CASSSYGQGSDTQYF.

In nucleotides, the CDR3 is TGCAGCGTTTGGTCGGGCTGGGGGGTTGTTTCCTACGAGCAGTACTTC. Translation: CSVWSGWGVVSYEQYF. The V call is TRBV29-1, the J call TRBJ2-7; D is perhaps TRBD2 (6 bases). The V and J ends lost 5 bases and 1 base respectively, with 21 bases between them. Germline V gene sequence: CDR1 SQVTM, CDR2 ANQGSEA. CDR3 length: 16 residues.

J is TRBJ1-2 and V is TRBV6-5, with D perhaps matching TRBD1 (5 bases). CDR1 and CDR2 (germline): MNHEY, SVGAGI. With 4 bases removed from V and 4 bases from J, the gap between germline ends came to 16 bases. This CDR3 contains 15 residues. In DNA, the CDR3 is TGTGCCAGCAGTTGGGGGGACGGCATCAGCTATGGCTACACCTTC. Amino acids: CASSWGDGISYGYTF.

The CDR3 coding sequence is TGTGCCACCAGCAGAGATCCCCTCGGACAGGGATCGCATTTT. Translation gives CATSRDPLGQGSHF. This rearrangement joins TRBV15 to TRBJ1-5; 8 positions match TRBD1. The V gene's germline CDR1 is LNHNV and CDR2 YYDKDF (reference sequence). The CDR3 runs to 14 residues. V was pared by 0 bases and J by 15 bases, with 10 bases of the junction left unmatched.

The rearrangement links TRBV7-2 to TRBJ2-7, with 10 bases identical to TRBD2. This CDR3 is 15 amino acids long. The junction had 9 bases not matched to a gene; V was cut back by 6 bases and J by 4 bases. Germline CDR1 SGHTA, CDR2 FQGNSA. CDR3 residues: CASRQTSGVGYEQYF. The CDR3 nucleotides read TGTGCCAGCAGACAAACTAGCGGGGTTGGTTACGAGCAGTACTTC.

V is TRBV6-5 and J is TRBJ2-1; D gene ambiguous. V was clipped by 6 bases and J by 5 bases, with 17 bases between them. CDR1 is MNHEY and CDR2 is SVGAGI in the germline V gene. The length of the CDR3 is 15 residues. The CDR3 DNA reads TGTGCCAGCAGACCTGCCCTCGTGCGAGACAATGAGCAGTTCTTC. Translation: CASRPALVRDNEQFF.

V is TRBV4-3 and J is TRBJ2-5; D is ambiguous. V was pared by 0 bases and J by 1 base, with 9 bases between. The CDR3 has 15 residues. Per germline, CDR1 LGHNA and CDR2 YSLEER. The CDR3 reads CASSQDHQVQETQYF. The DNA for the CDR3 is TGCGCCAGCAGCCAAGATCATCAGGTCCAAGAGACCCAGTACTTC.

This clone was recorded only once. The genes are TRBV15 and TRBJ1-2, with 9 bases lining up with TRBD1. The CDR3 covers 15 residues. With 0 bases clipped from V and 7 bases from J, the junction kept 6 bases outside the gene matches. CDR1 and CDR2 from the germline V gene are LNHNV and YYDKDF (reference sequence). The DNA of the CDR3 is TGTGCCACCAGCAGAGATCGGGGACAGGGCGGTGGCTACACCTTC. Amino acid sequence: CATSRDRGQGGGYTF.

This clone occurred a few times. The gene calls are TRBV7-9 and TRBJ2-7, with TRBD2 identical over 13 bases. The V segment lost 5 bases and the J segment 5 bases; nucleotides outside the gene matches: 6. The CDR3 spans 15 residues. Germline loops: CDR1 SEHNR, CDR2 FQNEAQ (reference sequence). The CDR3 loop reads CASSTRGLAGNEQYF. In DNA, the CDR3 is TGTGCCAGCAGCACCCGGGGACTAGCGGGAAACGAGCAGTACTTC.

CDR3 amino acids: CASSHPRGLYEQYF. The CDR3 bases are TGTGCCAGCAGCCATCCACGCGGACTCTACGAGCAGTACTTC. V gene TRBV4-2 combines with J gene TRBJ2-7, with D maybe TRBD2 (5 bases). Trimming pared 3 bases from V and 3 bases from J, leaving 12 bases between. CDR3 size: 14 residues. The V gene's germline CDR1 is LGHNA and CDR2 YNFKEQ.

The rearrangement joins TRBV18 to TRBJ2-1; possible D gene TRBD1, 6 bases. Trimming removed 1 base at V and 8 bases at J, with 12 bases between. Germline CDR1 and CDR2: KGHSH and LQKENI. The CDR3 consists of 14 residues. CDR3 loop: CASSPLAGDDEQFF. The CDR3 bases are TGTGCCAGCTCACCACTGGCAGGGGACGATGAGCAGTTCTTC.

Concerning this clone: Its ends do not fully match the called genes, so a read error is possible. The CDR3 region has the DNA TGTGCCAGCAGTCCTCCGGGACAGGTTCGGCCTATATTT. Amino acid sequence: CASSPPGQVRPIF. The rearrangement uses TRBV6-5 and TRBJ1-4; 8 bases are shared with TRBD1. This CDR3 spans 13 amino acids. CDR1 and CDR2 from the germline V gene are MNHEY and SVGAGI.

This sequence joins TRBV14 and TRBJ1-2; maybe TRBD1 (5 bases). V lost 0 bases, J lost 5 bases, and 7 bases lay in between. The germline gives CDR1 SGHDN, CDR2 FVKESK. This CDR3 region has 13 residues. The CDR3 here is CASSQERGYGYTF. The CDR3 coding sequence is TGTGCCAGCAGCCAAGAACGGGGGTATGGCTACACCTTC. Combining the CDR3 with reference TRBV14 and TRBJ1-2 gives the whole variable domain EAGVTQFPSHSVIEKGQTVTLRCDPISGHDNLYWYRRVMGKEIKFLLHFVKESKQDESGMPNNRFLAERTGGTYSTLKVQPAELEDSGVYFCASSQERGYGYTFGSGTRLTVV.

V is TRBV18 and J is TRBJ2-1; 7 nucleotides match TRBD1. V lost 0 bases to trimming and J lost 0 bases; unmatched junction nucleotides: 5. The CDR3 sequence is 17 residues long. CDR1 is KGHSH and CDR2 is LQKENI in the germline V gene. CDR3 protein: CASSPPGQWSSYNEQFF. DNA for the CDR3: TGTGCCAGCTCACCACCGGGACAGTGGAGCTCCTACAATGAGCAGTTCTTC.

The CDR3 sequence: CASSQDWGTSASYEQYF. CDR3 coding DNA: TGCGCCAGCAGCCAAGACTGGGGGACTAGCGCCTCCTACGAGCAGTACTTC. The V gene is TRBV4-3, the J gene TRBJ2-7; 10 bases are a match to TRBD2. Per germline, CDR1 LGHNA and CDR2 YSLEER. The CDR3 is 17 amino acids. J was trimmed by 0 bases and V by 0 bases; bases with no gene match: 5.

The chain has TRBV28 and TRBJ1-5; possibly TRBD1 for D (6 bases). This CDR3 comprises 15 residues. V dropped 5 bases and J dropped 1 base, with 12 bases sitting between them. Germline CDR1 is MDHEN and CDR2 is SYDVKM. The CDR3 DNA reads TGTGCCAGCAGTCACAGGGTCGAGAGCAATCAGCCCCAGCATTTT. Its translation is CASSHRVESNQPQHF. Filled out from reference TRBV28 and TRBJ1-5, the complete variable domain reads DVKVTQSSRYLVKRTGEKVFLECVQDMDHENMFWYRQDPGLGLRLIYFSYDVKMKEKGDIPEGYSVSREKKERFSLILESASTNQTSMYLCASSHRVESNQPQHFGDGTRLSIL.

V gene TRBV25-1 combines with J gene TRBJ1-3; D gene uncertain. Trimming pared 6 bases from V and 8 bases from J, leaving 8 bases between. CDR1 is MGHDK and CDR2 is SYGVNS in the germline V gene. The CDR3 runs 11 residues. For the CDR3, the DNA is TGTGCCAGCAGGGTGGGAGACACCATATATTTT. Encoded protein: CASRVGDTIYF.

The chain recombines TRBV11-3 with TRBJ2-1; 8 bases agree with TRBD2. Losses at the gene ends were 3 bases for V and 7 bases for J; bases not matched to a gene: 14. The CDR3 is 17 residues long. Germline V gene data show CDR1 as SGHNT and CDR2 as YENEEA. This CDR3 is CASSFTGSGGTGNEQFF. In DNA form, the CDR3 reads TGTGCCAGCAGCTTTACAGGGAGCGGGGGAACCGGGAATGAGCAGTTCTTC.

The chain recombines TRBV4-1 with TRBJ2-1, with TRBD2 matching 9 bases. The V segment lost 6 bases and the J segment 8 bases; nucleotides outside the gene matches: 8. This CDR3 comprises 14 residues. CDR1 and CDR2 from the germline V gene are MGHRA and YSYEKL. The CDR3 protein is CASRASGTRDEQFF. The CDR3 nucleotides are TGCGCCAGCAGGGCTAGCGGGACTCGGGATGAGCAGTTCTTC.

This chain joins TRBV6-5 and TRBJ2-3, with TRBD2 matching over 8 bases. Looked up from germline, CDR1 is MNHEY and CDR2 is SVGAGI. The trim removed 6 bases at V and 7 bases at J, leaving 6 bases unmatched. CDR3 length: 13 residues. CDR3 nucleotide sequence: TGTGCCAGCAGGTCGGGGGGGGGAAATACGCAGTATTTT. Amino acids: CASRSGGGNTQYF.

The rearrangement links TRBV27 to TRBJ2-7; 8 nucleotides align to TRBD2. The CDR3 is 13 residues long. CDR1 is MNHEY and CDR2 is SMNVEV in the germline V gene (reference sequence). V was pared by 5 bases and J by 9 bases, with 9 bases of the junction left unmatched. The CDR3: CASSQGTRGVQYF. The CDR3 DNA reads as TGTGCCAGCAGTCAGGGGACTAGAGGCGTGCAGTACTTC.

The genes are TRBV29-1 and TRBJ2-5; D may be TRBD2 (6 bases). This CDR3 spans 13 amino acids. The germline V and J ends were trimmed by 4 bases and 2 bases, with 11 bases remaining between them. Germline CDR1 is SQVTM and CDR2 is ANQGSEA. CDR3 coding DNA: TGCAGCGTTGGCCGGGACTTTCAAGAGACCCAGTACTTC. Translated: CSVGRDFQETQYF.

There are a few counts of this clone. This chain connects TRBV7-2 to TRBJ2-2, with D hard to call. This CDR3 is built from 14 residues. Germline V lookup: CDR1 SGHTA, CDR2 FQGNSA. Trimming stripped 5 bases from V and 6 bases from J, with 13 bases between. The CDR3 region is CASSHDPSAGELFF. As DNA, the CDR3 is TGTGCCAGCAGCCACGACCCCAGCGCCGGGGAGCTGTTTTTT.

The J gene is TRBJ2-7, the V gene TRBV19, with TRBD1 identical over 9 bases. Germline lookup yields CDR1 LNHDA and CDR2 SQIVND (reference sequence). This CDR3 has 14 residues. J was trimmed by 2 bases and V by 5 bases; bases with no gene match: 4. The CDR3 DNA follows: TGTGCCAGTAGTCCGCGACAGGGGGCCTACGAGCAGTACTTC. It encodes CASSPRQGAYEQYF.

The CDR3 DNA reads as TGCAGCGCCGGACAGTCCGAAGCTAACTATGGCTACACCTTC. Translating it yields CSAGQSEANYGYTF. The J gene is TRBJ1-2, the V gene TRBV29-1, with TRBD1 as a possible D gene (6 bases). Germline CDR1 and CDR2: SQVTM and ANQGSEA. V was shortened by 7 bases and J by 0 bases, with 15 bases between the two germline ends. The CDR3 runs 14 residues.

The chain combines TRBV6-6 with TRBJ1-2; perhaps TRBD1 as D (5 bases). Per the germline V gene, CDR1 is MNHNY and CDR2 is SVGAGI (reference sequence). The CDR3 runs 12 residues. With 3 bases removed from V and 9 bases from J, the gap between germline ends came to 11 bases. The CDR3 bases are TGTGCCAGCAGTTATGCAGGGACTAGCTACACCTTC. It yields the protein CASSYAGTSYTF.

In the case of this clone: The sample contains more than one DNA sequence encoding this CDR3. The V gene is TRBV11-2, the J gene TRBJ2-2, with 10 bases matching TRBD2. Germline assignment: CDR1 SGHAT and CDR2 FQNNGV. The CDR3 is 15 residues long. V trimming: 1 base; J trimming: 5 bases; junction bases outside the gene matches: 1. The CDR3 sequence: CASSLGLAGTGELFF. The CDR3, as DNA: TGTGCCAGCAGCTTAGGACTAGCGGGTACCGGGGAGCTGTTTTTT.

The V gene is TRBV7-3, the J gene TRBJ2-2; 7 bases match TRBD2. Germline V CDR1 and CDR2: SGHTA, FQGTGA. CDR3 length equals 16 residues. The V gene end was trimmed by 2 bases and the J gene end by 4 bases; junction bases not matched to a gene: 7. The CDR3 region is CASSLVAGVSTGELFF. CDR3 bases: TGTGCCAGCAGCTTAGTTGCGGGAGTTAGCACCGGGGAGCTGTTTTTT. Looking up the rest from reference TRBV7-3 and TRBJ2-2 gives the full variable domain: GAGVSQTPSNKVTEKGKYVELRCDPISGHTALYWYRQSLGQGPEFLIYFQGTGAADDSGLPNDRFFAVRPEGSVSTLKIQRTERGDSAVYLCASSLVAGVSTGELFFGEGSRLTVL.

J is TRBJ2-7 and V is TRBV10-3, with D possibly being TRBD2 (5 bases). The CDR3 totals 12 residues. Per the germline V gene, CDR1 is ENHRY and CDR2 is SYGVKD. The V end was cut by 4 bases, the J end by 7 bases, with 11 bases between. CDR3 nucleotides: TGTGCCATCAGTGCCTTTGAGGGAGAGCAGTACTTC. Protein: CAISAFEGEQYF.

The rearrangement joins TRBV28 to TRBJ2-7, with 7 bases that match TRBD2. V was clipped by 7 bases and J by 5 bases; unmatched bases: 11. Germline assignment: CDR1 MDHEN and CDR2 SYDVKM. This CDR3 comprises 14 residues. The CDR3 here is CASIDPGGRDEQYF. Here the CDR3 DNA reads TGTGCCAGCATCGATCCGGGGGGTCGGGACGAGCAGTACTTC.

The chain uses TRBV27 and TRBJ1-1; no reliable D call. V dropped 3 bases and J dropped 4 bases, with 12 bases sitting between them. The V gene's germline CDR1 is MNHEY and CDR2 SMNVEV (reference sequence). The CDR3 has 14 amino acids. The DNA for the CDR3 is TGTGCCAGCAGTTTTGAGGGAGGCGGCACTGAAGCTTTCTTT. It yields the protein CASSFEGGGTEAFF.